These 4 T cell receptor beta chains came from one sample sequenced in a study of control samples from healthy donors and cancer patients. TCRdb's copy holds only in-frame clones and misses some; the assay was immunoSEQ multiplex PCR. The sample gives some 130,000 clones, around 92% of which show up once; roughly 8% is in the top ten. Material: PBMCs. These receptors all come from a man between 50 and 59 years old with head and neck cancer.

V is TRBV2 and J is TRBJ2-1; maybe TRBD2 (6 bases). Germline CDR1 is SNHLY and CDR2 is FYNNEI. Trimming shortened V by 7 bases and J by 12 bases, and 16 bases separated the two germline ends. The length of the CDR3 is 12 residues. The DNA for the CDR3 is TGTGCCAGCACCGGGACTCCCAAGTGGCAGTTCTTC. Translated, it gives CASTGTPKWQFF.

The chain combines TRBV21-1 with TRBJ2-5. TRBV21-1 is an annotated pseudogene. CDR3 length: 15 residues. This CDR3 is CASSKVPSTQETQYF. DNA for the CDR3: TGTGCCAGCAGCAAAGTCCCCTCGACCCAAGAGACCCAGTACTTC.

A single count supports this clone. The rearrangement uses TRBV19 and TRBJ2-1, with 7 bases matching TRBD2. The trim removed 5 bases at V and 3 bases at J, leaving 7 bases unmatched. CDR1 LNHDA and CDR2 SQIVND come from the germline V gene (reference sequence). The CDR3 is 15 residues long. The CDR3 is CASSEGSGFYNEQFF. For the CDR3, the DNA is TGTGCCAGTAGTGAGGGTAGCGGGTTCTACAATGAGCAGTTCTTC.

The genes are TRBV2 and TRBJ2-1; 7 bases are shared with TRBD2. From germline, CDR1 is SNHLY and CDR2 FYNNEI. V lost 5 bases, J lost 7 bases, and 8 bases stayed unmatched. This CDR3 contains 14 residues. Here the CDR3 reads CASSRDYVRNEQFF. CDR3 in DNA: TGTGCCAGCAGTAGGGACTACGTAAGGAATGAGCAGTTCTTC. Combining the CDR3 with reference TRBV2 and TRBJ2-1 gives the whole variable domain EPEVTQTPSHQVTQMGQEVILRCVPISNHLYFYWYRQILGQKVEFLVSFYNNEISEKSEIFDDQFSVERPDGSNFTLKIRSTKLEDSAMYFCASSRDYVRNEQFFGPGTRLTVL.